This TCR beta chain was observed in a study of shared clonotypes between healthy human individuals. Study summary: Donors had three CD4 naive, three CD4 memory, two CD8 naive and one CD8 memory plate apiece.

Donors, healthy HIV-negative adults, lacked recent acute infections or vaccinations. V was cut by 7 bases and J by 0 bases, with 10 bases left in between. This CDR3 contains 13 residues. Germline V lookup: CDR1 ENHRY, CDR2 SYGVKD. Produced via immunoSEQ multiplex PCR; TCRdb's table is partial and in-frame only. This sample yields a few million clones, of which 90% to 96% are seen a single time; approximately 0.13% belongs to the top ten. The V gene is TRBV10-3, the J gene TRBJ2-7; D is ambiguous. The TCR was taken from a man aged 18 to 30 in good health. Input material: naive CD4+ T cells sorted from blood. Subset denoted: CD45RA+ positively selected. CDR3 sequence (DNA): TGTGCCATCACCGACTTTGTCTCCTACGAGCAGTACTTC. Its protein is CAITDFVSYEQYF.